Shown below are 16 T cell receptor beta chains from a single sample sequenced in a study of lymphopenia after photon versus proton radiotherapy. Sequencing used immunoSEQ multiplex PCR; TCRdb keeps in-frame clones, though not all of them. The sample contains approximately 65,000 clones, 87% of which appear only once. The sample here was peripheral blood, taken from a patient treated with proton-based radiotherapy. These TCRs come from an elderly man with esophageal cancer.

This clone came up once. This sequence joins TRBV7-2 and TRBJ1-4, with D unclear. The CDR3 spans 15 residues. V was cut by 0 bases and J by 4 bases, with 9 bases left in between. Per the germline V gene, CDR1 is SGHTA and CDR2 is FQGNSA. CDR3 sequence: CASSLALRFNEKLFF. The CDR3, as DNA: TGTGCCAGCAGCTTAGCGCTCAGGTTTAATGAAAAACTGTTTTTT.

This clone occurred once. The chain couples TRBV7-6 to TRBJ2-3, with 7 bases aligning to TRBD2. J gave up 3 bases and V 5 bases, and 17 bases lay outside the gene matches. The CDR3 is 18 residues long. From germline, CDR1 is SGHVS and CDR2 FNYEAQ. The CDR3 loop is CASSRPRGDYNRTDTQYF. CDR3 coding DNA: TGTGCCAGCAGCCGACCTAGAGGGGACTACAACCGAACAGATACGCAGTATTTT.

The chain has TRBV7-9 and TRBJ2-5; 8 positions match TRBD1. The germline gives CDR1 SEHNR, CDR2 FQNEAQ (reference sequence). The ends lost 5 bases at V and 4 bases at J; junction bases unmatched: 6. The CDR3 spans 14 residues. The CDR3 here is CASSHGQGGETQYF. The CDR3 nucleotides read TGTGCCAGCAGCCATGGACAGGGAGGAGAGACCCAGTACTTC.

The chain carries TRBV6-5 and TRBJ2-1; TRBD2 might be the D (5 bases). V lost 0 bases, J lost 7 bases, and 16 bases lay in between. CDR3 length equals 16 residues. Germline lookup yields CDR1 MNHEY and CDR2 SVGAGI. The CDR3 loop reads CASSYSGNYPGNEQFF. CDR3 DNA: TGTGCCAGCAGTTACTCCGGGAACTACCCTGGGAATGAGCAGTTCTTC.

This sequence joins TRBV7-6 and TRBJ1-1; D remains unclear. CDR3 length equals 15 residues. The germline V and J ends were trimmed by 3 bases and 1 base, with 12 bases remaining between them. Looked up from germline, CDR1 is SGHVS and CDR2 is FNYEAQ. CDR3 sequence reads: CASSLAGLTNTEAFF. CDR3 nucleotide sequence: TGTGCCAGCAGCTTGGCAGGCTTGACGAACACTGAAGCTTTCTTT.

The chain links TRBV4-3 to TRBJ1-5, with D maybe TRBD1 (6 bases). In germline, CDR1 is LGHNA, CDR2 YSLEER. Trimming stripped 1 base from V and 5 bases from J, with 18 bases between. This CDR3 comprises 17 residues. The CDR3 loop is CASSQGPPDRSYQPQHF. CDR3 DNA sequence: TGCGCCAGCAGCCAAGGTCCCCCGGACAGATCGTATCAGCCCCAGCATTTT.

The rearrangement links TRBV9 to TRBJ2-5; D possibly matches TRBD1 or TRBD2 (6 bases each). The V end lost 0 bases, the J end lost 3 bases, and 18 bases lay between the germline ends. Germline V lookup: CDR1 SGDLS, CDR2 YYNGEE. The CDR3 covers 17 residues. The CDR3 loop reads CASSVGVGGSMEETQYF. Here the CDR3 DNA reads TGTGCCAGCAGCGTAGGGGTAGGGGGGAGCATGGAAGAGACCCAGTACTTC.

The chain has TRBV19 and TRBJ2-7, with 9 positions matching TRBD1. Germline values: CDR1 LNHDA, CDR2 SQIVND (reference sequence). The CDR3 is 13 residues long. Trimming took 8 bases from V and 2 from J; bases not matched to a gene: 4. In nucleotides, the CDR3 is TGTGCCAGTGCAGGACAGGGGACCTACGAGCAGTACTTC. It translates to CASAGQGTYEQYF.

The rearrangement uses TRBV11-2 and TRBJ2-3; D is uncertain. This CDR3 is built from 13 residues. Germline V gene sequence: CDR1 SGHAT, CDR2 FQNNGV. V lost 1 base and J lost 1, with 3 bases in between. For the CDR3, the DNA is TGTGCCAGCAGCTTAGGTCGCACAGATACGCAGTATTTT. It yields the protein CASSLGRTDTQYF.

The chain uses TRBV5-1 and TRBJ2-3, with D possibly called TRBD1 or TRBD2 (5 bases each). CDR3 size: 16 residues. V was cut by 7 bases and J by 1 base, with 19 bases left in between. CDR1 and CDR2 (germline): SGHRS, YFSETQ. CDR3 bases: TGCGCCAGCGGGGCCCGGGGCGGGTCGGGCACAGATACGCAGTATTTT. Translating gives CASGARGGSGTDTQYF. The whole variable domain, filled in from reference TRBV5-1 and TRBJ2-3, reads KAGVTQTPRYLIKTRGQQVTLSCSPISGHRSVSWYQQTPGQGLQFLFEYFSETQRNKGNFPGRFSGRQFSNSRSEMNVSTLELGDSALYLCASGARGGSGTDTQYFGPGTRLTVL.

CDR3 DNA: TGTGCCATCAGTGCCCCGCGGGGGGGCCAGGTTGGGGAGCAGTTCTTC. Translated, it gives CAISAPRGGQVGEQFF. The V gene is TRBV10-3, the J gene TRBJ2-1, with TRBD2 identical over 9 bases. This CDR3 comprises 16 residues. Germline trimming cut 4 bases from V and 10 bases from J; bases unmatched to any gene: 14. Germline V lookup: CDR1 ENHRY, CDR2 SYGVKD.

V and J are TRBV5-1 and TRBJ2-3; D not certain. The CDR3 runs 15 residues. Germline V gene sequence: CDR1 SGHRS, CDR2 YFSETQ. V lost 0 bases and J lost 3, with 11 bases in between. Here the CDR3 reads CASSLGPIGTDTQYF. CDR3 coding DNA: TGCGCCAGCAGCTTGGGGCCCATCGGGACAGATACGCAGTATTTT. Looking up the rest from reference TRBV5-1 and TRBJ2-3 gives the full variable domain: KAGVTQTPRYLIKTRGQQVTLSCSPISGHRSVSWYQQTPGQGLQFLFEYFSETQRNKGNFPGRFSGRQFSNSRSEMNVSTLELGDSALYLCASSLGPIGTDTQYFGPGTRLTVL.

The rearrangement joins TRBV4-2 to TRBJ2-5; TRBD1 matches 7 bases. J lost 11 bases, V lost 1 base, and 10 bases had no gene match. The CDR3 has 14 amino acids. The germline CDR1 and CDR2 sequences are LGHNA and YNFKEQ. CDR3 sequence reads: CASSQGGRQGQQYF. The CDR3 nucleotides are TGTGCCAGCAGCCAAGGGGGTCGACAGGGACAGCAGTACTTC.

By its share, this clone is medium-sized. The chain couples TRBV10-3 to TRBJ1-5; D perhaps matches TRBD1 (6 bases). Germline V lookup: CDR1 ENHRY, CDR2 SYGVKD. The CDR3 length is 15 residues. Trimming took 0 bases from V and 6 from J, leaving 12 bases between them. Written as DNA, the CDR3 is TGTGCCATCAGTGAGTCGATCCAGGGGATTCAGCCCCAGCATTTT. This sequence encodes CAISESIQGIQPQHF.

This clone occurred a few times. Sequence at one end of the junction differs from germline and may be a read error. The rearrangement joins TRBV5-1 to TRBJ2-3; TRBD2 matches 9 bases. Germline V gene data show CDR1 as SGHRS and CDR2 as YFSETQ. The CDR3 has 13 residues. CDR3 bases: TGCGCCAGCAGTGGGACTAGCAGAGATACGCAGTATTTT. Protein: CASSGTSRDTQYF.

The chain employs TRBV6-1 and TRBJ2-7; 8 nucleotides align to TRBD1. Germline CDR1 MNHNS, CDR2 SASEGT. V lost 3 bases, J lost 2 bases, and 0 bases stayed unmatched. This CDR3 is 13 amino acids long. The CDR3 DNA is TGTGCCAGCAGTGAGACAGGGGCCTACGAGCAGTACTTC. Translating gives CASSETGAYEQYF.